This T cell receptor (beta chain) was obtained from a study of post-analysis software for immune sequencing data. This clonotype was seen more than once but under ten times. As yet, its antigen is unknown. Overall study results and limits: Five or six TRBV segments, TRBV5-6, TRBV5-1 and TRBV20-1 among them, were found more frequent in patients than controls.

Unique molecular identifiers were carried by the TCR beta cDNA libraries. One entry per CDR3 protein, called by TCRdb with MiXCR from the PCR reads. The sample has hundreds of thousands of distinct CDR3 sequences; about 40% are singletons. V shed 3 bases and J shed 4 bases, with 6 bases lying between them. This CDR3 is 13 amino acids long. Germline-derived CDR1 and CDR2 are KGHSH and LQKENI. This TCR was sampled from a girl under 18 with multiple sclerosis. J is TRBJ2-2 and V is TRBV18, with D hard to call. Sequenced: blood. The CDR3 DNA is TGTGCCAGCTCACCGTCAGGCACCGGGGAGCTGTTTTTT. Encoded protein: CASSPSGTGELFF.